Only a few counts were recorded for the clone carrying this TCR beta chain. The antigen remains unidentified. The data originate from a study of T cell repertoires in cytomegalovirus infection. As for the study in general: Selection of CMV epitopes for the study included recently identified HLA-C-restricted and well-studied HLA-B-restricted ones. Both a matching HLA type and CMV infection were indicated by public TCR beta signatures.

TCRdb analysed the reads with MiXCR anew, one entry per CDR3 protein. In the table there are approximately 280,000 distinct CDR3 sequences, less than 25% of which are singletons. Study-wide results and limits: Ex vivo, HLA-C-restricted CMV-specific TCR beta clonotypes prevailed over the rest of the response.

V lost 3 bases, J lost 3 bases, and 3 bases stayed unmatched. The germline V gene has CDR1 SEHNR and CDR2 FQNEAQ (reference sequence). The CDR3 is made up of 16 amino acids. The TCR was taken from a human donor in good health (CMV status not recorded). Some clones in this sample may be carry-over from other donors' samples. The sample was cultured PBMCs, taken from culture after CMV antigen stimulation. This sequence joins TRBV7-9 and TRBJ2-1, with 12 nucleotides matching TRBD2. This CDR3 reads CASSLSSGGDYNEQFF. CDR3 bases: TGTGCCAGCAGCTTGTCTAGCGGGGGGGACTACAATGAGCAGTTCTTC.